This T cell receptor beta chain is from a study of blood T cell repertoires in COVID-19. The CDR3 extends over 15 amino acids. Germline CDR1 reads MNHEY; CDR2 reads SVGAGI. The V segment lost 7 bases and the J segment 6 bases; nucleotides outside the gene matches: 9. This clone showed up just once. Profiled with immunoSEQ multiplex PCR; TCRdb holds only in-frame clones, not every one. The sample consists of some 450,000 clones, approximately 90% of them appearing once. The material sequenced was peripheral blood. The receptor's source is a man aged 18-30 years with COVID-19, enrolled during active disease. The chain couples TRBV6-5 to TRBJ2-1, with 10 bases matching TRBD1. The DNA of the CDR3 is TGTGCCAGCAATTTGTGGGGACAGGGGAGCAATGAGCAGTTCTTC. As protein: CASNLWGQGSNEQFF.